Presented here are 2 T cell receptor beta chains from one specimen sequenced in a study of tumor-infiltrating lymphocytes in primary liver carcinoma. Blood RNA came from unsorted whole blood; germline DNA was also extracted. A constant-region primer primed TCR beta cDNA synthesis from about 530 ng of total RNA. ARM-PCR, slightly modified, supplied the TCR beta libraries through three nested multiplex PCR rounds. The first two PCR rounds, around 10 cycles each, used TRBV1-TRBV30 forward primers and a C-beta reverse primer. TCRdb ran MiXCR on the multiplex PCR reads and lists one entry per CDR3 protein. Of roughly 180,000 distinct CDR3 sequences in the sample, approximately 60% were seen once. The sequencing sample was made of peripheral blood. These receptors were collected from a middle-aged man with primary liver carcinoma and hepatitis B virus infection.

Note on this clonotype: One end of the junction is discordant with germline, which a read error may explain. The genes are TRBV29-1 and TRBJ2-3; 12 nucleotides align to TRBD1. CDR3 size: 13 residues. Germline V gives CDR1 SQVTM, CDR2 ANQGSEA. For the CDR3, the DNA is TGCAGCGTTGGGGACAGGGGGCGTGATATGCAGTATTTT. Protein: CSVGDRGRDMQYF.

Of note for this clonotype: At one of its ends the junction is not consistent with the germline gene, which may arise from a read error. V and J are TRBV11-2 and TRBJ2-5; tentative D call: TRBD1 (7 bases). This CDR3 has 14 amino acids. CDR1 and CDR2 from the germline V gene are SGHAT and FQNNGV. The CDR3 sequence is CDSSSWTQGEAQYF. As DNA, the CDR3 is TGTGACAGCAGCTCCTGGACTCAGGGGGAGGCCCAGTACTTC.